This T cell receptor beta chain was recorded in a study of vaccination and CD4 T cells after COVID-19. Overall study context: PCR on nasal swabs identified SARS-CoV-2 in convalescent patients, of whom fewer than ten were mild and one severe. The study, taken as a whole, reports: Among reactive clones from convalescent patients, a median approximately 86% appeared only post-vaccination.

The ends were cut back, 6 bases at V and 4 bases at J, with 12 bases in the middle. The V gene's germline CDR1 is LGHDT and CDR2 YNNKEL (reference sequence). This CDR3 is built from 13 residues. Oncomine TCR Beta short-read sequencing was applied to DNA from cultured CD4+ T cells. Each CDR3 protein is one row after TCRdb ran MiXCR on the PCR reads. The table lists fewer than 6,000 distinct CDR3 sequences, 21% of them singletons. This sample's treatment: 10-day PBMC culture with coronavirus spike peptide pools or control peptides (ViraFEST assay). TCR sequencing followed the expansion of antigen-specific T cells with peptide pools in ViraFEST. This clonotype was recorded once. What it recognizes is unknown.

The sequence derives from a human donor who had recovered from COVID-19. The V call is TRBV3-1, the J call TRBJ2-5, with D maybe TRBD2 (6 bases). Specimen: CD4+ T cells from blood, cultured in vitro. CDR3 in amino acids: CASSRLGGETQYF. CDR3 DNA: TGTGCCAGCAGTCGACTAGGCGGAGAGACCCAGTACTTC.